The 18 T cell receptor beta chains below all came from one sample that was sequenced in a study of response to subunit inactivated influenza vaccine. From the RT-PCR reads, TCRdb called clonotypes with MiXCR, one entry per CDR3 protein. This sample carries 150,000 to 200,000 distinct CDR3 sequences, more than 10% of them seen once, and the ten largest clones take over 25%. These data also formed part of another study, on T cells expressing NK-cell markers. This second report adds: With UMIs, 5'RACE template switching was used to make TCR beta cDNA.

The sequenced sample was CD8+ T cells sorted from PBMCs, obtained about 12 days after vaccination. The source of these receptors is a man aged 50 to 60 who received an inactivated influenza vaccine.

The rearrangement uses TRBV11-2 and TRBJ2-3, with 7 bases lining up with TRBD2. The germline V gene has CDR1 SGHAT and CDR2 FQNNGV. The ends lost 8 bases at V and 4 bases at J; junction bases unmatched: 12. The CDR3 has 15 amino acids. The DNA of the CDR3 is TGTGCCAGCCTCGGGGGAGGGTCTTGGGCAGATACGCAGTATTTT. It specifies CASLGGGSWADTQYF.

The chain couples TRBV4-1 to TRBJ2-1; the match to TRBD1 covers 7 bases. Germline trimming cut 7 bases from V and 2 bases from J; bases unmatched to any gene: 8. Germline CDR1 and CDR2: MGHRA and YSYEKL. This CDR3 spans 15 amino acids. The CDR3 loop reads CASTSGDSPYNEQFF. The DNA of the CDR3 is TGCGCCAGCACCTCCGGGGACAGCCCCTACAATGAGCAGTTCTTC.

The chain combines TRBV2 with TRBJ2-3; 12 bases map to TRBD2. V shed 3 bases and J 0 bases; nucleotides not matched to a gene: 7. The CDR3 consists of 18 residues. Germline CDR1 and CDR2: SNHLY and FYNNEI. CDR3 coding DNA: TGTGCCAGCAGTGATGGACTAGCGGGGAGAACTAGCACAGATACGCAGTATTTT. This codes for CASSDGLAGRTSTDTQYF. Combining the CDR3 with reference TRBV2 and TRBJ2-3 gives the whole variable domain EPEVTQTPSHQVTQMGQEVILRCVPISNHLYFYWYRQILGQKVEFLVSFYNNEISEKSEIFDDQFSVERPDGSNFTLKIRSTKLEDSAMYFCASSDGLAGRTSTDTQYFGPGTRLTVL.

This clonotype was recorded a few times. The chain couples TRBV20-1 to TRBJ2-3, with 11 nucleotides matching TRBD2. The CDR3 sequence is 14 residues long. J gave up 5 bases and V 3 bases, and 4 bases lay outside the gene matches. CDR1 DFQATT and CDR2 SNEGSKA come from the germline V gene (reference sequence). DNA of the CDR3: TGCAGTGCTAGTAGCGGGGGGGCCGGAGATACGCAGTATTTT. This sequence encodes CSASSGGAGDTQYF.

The V call is TRBV2, the J call TRBJ2-7, with D possibly called TRBD1 or TRBD2 (5 bases each). Between the trimmed V and J ends, which lost 5 bases and 2 bases, there was a span of 16 bases. Germline V CDR1 and CDR2: SNHLY, FYNNEI. The length of the CDR3 is 15 residues. The DNA of the CDR3 is TGTGCCAGCAGTCACTTCCGGGACGGGCCCTACGAGCAGTACTTC. It translates to CASSHFRDGPYEQYF.

V and J are TRBV7-2 and TRBJ1-1, with a weak D call TRBD1 (5 bases). Trimming took off 1 base at V and 2 bases at J, with 14 bases between the two ends. Germline assignment: CDR1 SGHTA and CDR2 FQGNSA. The CDR3 loop spans 16 amino acids. The CDR3 loop is CASSLGLGVVNTEAFF. In nucleotides, the CDR3 is TGTGCCAGCAGCTTAGGTCTGGGGGTGGTCAACACTGAAGCTTTCTTT.

The chain employs TRBV28 and TRBJ2-1; D is unclear. This CDR3 contains 13 residues. Germline CDR1 MDHEN, CDR2 SYDVKM. V was shortened by 7 bases and J by 3 bases, with 10 bases between the two germline ends. The CDR3 DNA sequence: TGTGCCAGCACCCCTGGTTACTACAATGAGCAGTTCTTC. Residues: CASTPGYYNEQFF.

This clonotype was detected ten times or more. The J gene is TRBJ2-1, the V gene TRBV21-1; the D call in the table, TRBD1, was not verified against the DNA. TRBV21-1 is a pseudogene. This CDR3 has 16 residues. The CDR3 coding sequence is TGTGCCAGCAGCAAAAAGACAGAGAGCTCCTACAATGAGCAGTTCTTC. The encoded protein is CASSKKTESSYNEQFF.

In this sample, this clonotype turned up once. A read error may account for a junction end that differs from germline. The V gene is TRBV10-1, the J gene TRBJ2-2; D is possibly TRBD2 (6 bases). Germline V lookup: CDR1 WNHNN, CDR2 SYGVQD (reference sequence). This CDR3 region has 15 residues. This chain's CDR3 is CAGSGGDLRTGELFF. In DNA form, the CDR3 reads TGCGCCGGCAGTGGAGGGGACCTTAGGACCGGGGAGCTGTTTTTT.

V usage is TRBV2 and J usage is TRBJ2-1; 13 bases agree with TRBD2. Trimming removed 6 bases from V and 8 bases from J; junction bases left unmatched: 7. The CDR3 has 15 amino acids. The germline CDR1 and CDR2 sequences are SNHLY and FYNNEI. CDR3 bases: TGTGCCAGCAGGAGACTAGCGGGGGGCCGGTATGAGCAGTTCTTC. Translation: CASRRLAGGRYEQFF.

This clonotype was found many times. The chain couples TRBV20-1 to TRBJ2-7; TRBD1 matches at 7 bases. The CDR3 length is 16 residues. Germline values: CDR1 DFQATT, CDR2 SNEGSKA (reference sequence). The CDR3 DNA reads as TGCACCACTCGGCGGTTTATTCGGACAGGACCTTACGAGCAGTACTTC. As protein: CTTRRFIRTGPYEQYF.

V and J are TRBV5-1 and TRBJ1-1, with D possibly being TRBD1 (6 bases). The CDR3 is 14 residues long. The germline V gene has CDR1 SGHRS and CDR2 YFSETQ. V lost 1 base and J 0 bases, leaving 7 bases between the germline ends. The CDR3 reads CASSLTGLNTEAFF. The DNA for the CDR3 is TGCGCCAGCAGCTTGACAGGGTTGAACACTGAAGCTTTCTTT.

This clonotype was seen a handful of times. This chain links TRBV28 with TRBJ2-5; tentatively, D is TRBD1 (6 bases). The germline V gene has CDR1 MDHEN and CDR2 SYDVKM. Trimming took 2 bases from V and 4 from J, leaving 11 bases between them. This CDR3 comprises 14 residues. CDR3 protein: CASSLTGTAETQYF. The CDR3 coding sequence is TGTGCCAGCAGTTTAACAGGGACGGCAGAGACCCAGTACTTC. Variable domain in full (rest from reference TRBV28 and TRBJ2-5): DVKVTQSSRYLVKRTGEKVFLECVQDMDHENMFWYRQDPGLGLRLIYFSYDVKMKEKGDIPEGYSVSREKKERFSLILESASTNQTSMYLCASSLTGTAETQYFGPGTRLLVL.

The rearrangement joins TRBV11-2 to TRBJ2-1; D gene uncertain. Germline-derived CDR1 and CDR2 are SGHAT and FQNNGV. V dropped 4 bases and J dropped 15 bases, with 16 bases sitting between them. This CDR3 spans 12 amino acids. The CDR3 sequence is CASSSGRPSGFF. The CDR3 DNA is TGTGCCAGCAGCTCCGGGCGGCCCTCGGGGTTCTTC.

This clonotype was detected ten times or more. V and J are TRBV5-1 and TRBJ2-3; 8 bases are shared with TRBD2. This CDR3 comprises 14 residues. Per the germline V gene, CDR1 is SGHRS and CDR2 is YFSETQ. The V gene end was trimmed by 2 bases and the J gene end by 4 bases; junction bases not matched to a gene: 3. CDR3 in amino acids: CASSFSGKPDTQYF. Written as DNA, the CDR3 is TGCGCCAGCAGCTTTAGCGGGAAACCAGATACGCAGTATTTT.

This chain links TRBV28 with TRBJ2-1; no clear D. This CDR3 is 12 amino acids long. Per germline, CDR1 MDHEN and CDR2 SYDVKM. V shed 3 bases and J shed 5 bases, with 5 bases lying between them. CDR3 DNA sequence: TGTGCCAGCAGTTTTGGTAACAATGAGCAGTTCTTC. Its translation: CASSFGNNEQFF.

The chain joins TRBV7-9 to TRBJ2-7; D is unclear. The germline V gene has CDR1 SEHNR and CDR2 FQNEAQ (reference sequence). Deletions cut 5 bases from V and 3 bases from J, with 11 bases between. This CDR3 has 13 amino acids. The CDR3 sequence is CASSPEFLYEQYF. The CDR3 DNA follows: TGTGCCAGCAGCCCGGAATTCCTCTACGAGCAGTACTTC.

This clonotype was counted many times. This chain connects TRBV12-3 or TRBV12-4 to TRBJ2-5; D gene uncertain. The V and J ends lost 4 bases and 5 bases respectively, with 8 bases between them. The CDR3 loop spans 12 amino acids. CDR3 amino acids: CASSSRVETQYF. For the CDR3, the DNA is TGTGCCAGCAGTTCTAGGGTTGAGACCCAGTACTTC.